This entry features one T cell receptor (beta chain) sequence. Its antigen is as yet unknown. These data belong to a study of T cell responses to AZD1222 COVID-19 vaccine. Across the study: Pooling of second doses given at about 4 or about 12 weeks was done.

Germline CDR1 SEHNR, CDR2 FQNEAQ (reference sequence). This CDR3 has 13 residues. The ends lost 6 bases at V and 4 bases at J; junction bases unmatched: 5. Study observations and caveats: Rises in breadth and depth of Spike-specific TCRs came after two AZD1222 doses. White British people made up most donors, females outnumbered males, and clonal diversity was possibly underestimated.

Measured with immunoSEQ multiplex PCR; TCRdb has only the in-frame clones, and not every one. The repertoire holds around 100,000 clones, with roughly 86% as singletons. The sample in question was peripheral blood, obtained on day 0 of AZD1222 vaccination. The rearrangement joins TRBV7-9 to TRBJ1-1, with 7 bases lining up with TRBD1. This clonotype was sampled from an adult in good health. CDR3 in DNA: TGTGCCAGCAGTCCACGACAGGGCACTGAAGCTTTCTTT. Translating it yields CASSPRQGTEAFF.